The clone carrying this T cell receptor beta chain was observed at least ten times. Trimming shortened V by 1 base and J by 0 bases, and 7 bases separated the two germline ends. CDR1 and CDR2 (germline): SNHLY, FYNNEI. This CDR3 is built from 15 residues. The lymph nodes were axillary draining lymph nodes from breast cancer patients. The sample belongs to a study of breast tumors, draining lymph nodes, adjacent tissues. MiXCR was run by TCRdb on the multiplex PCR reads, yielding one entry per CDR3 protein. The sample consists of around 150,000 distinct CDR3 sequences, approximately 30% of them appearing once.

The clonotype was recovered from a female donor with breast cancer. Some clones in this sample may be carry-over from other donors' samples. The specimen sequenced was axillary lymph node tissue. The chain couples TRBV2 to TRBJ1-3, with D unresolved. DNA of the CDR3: TGTGCCAGCAGTGAAGTCAGCTTCTCTGGAAACACCATATATTTT. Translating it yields CASSEVSFSGNTIYF.